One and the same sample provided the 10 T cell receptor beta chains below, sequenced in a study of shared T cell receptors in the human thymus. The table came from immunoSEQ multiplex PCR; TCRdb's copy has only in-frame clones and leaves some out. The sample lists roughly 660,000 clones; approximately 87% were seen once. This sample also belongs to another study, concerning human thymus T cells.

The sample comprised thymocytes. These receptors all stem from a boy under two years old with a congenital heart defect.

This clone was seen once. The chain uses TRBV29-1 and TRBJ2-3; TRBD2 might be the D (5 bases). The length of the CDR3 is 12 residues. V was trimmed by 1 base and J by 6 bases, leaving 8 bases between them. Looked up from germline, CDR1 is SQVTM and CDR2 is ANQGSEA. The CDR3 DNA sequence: TGCAGCGTTGAAGCGGAGGACGATACGCAGTATTTT. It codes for CSVEAEDDTQYF.

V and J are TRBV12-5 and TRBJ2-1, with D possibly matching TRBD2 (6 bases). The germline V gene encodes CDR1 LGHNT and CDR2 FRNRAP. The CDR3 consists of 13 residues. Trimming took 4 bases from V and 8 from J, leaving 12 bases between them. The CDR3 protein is CASGSRLGHEQFF. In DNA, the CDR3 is TGTGCTAGTGGTTCCAGACTAGGCCATGAGCAGTTCTTC.

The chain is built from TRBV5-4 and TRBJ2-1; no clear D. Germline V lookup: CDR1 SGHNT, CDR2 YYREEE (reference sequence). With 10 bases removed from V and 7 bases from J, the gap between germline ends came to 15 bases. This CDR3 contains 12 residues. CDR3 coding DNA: TGTGCCGCTTCAGCTCTCGGGAATGAGCAGTTCTTC. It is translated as CAASALGNEQFF.

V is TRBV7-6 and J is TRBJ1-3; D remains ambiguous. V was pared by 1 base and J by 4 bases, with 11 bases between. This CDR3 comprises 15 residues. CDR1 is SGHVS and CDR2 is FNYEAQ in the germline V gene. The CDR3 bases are TGTGCCAGCAGCTTAGGGAGGGATTCGGGAAACACCATATATTTT. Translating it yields CASSLGRDSGNTIYF.

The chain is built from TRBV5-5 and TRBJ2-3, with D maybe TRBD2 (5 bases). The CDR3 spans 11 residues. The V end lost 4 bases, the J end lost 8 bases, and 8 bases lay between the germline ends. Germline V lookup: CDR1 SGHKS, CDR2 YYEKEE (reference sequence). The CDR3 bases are TGTGCCAGCAGCGCCCGGGGTACGCAGTATTTT. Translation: CASSARGTQYF.

The CDR3 sequence: CASSPTGLGRETQYF. The CDR3 DNA reads as TGCGCCAGCAGCCCTACGGGACTAGGGCGAGAGACCCAGTACTTC. The chain links TRBV5-1 to TRBJ2-5; 8 bases are shared with TRBD2. The J segment lost 4 bases and the V segment lost 4 bases, leaving 9 bases of the junction unmatched. Germline lookup yields CDR1 SGHRS and CDR2 YFSETQ. The CDR3 extends over 15 amino acids.

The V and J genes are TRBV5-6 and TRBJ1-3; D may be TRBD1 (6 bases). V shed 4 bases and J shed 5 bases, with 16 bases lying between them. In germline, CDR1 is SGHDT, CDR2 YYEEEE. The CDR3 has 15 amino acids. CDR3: CASSRIAGARNTIYF. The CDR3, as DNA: TGTGCCAGCAGCCGTATTGCAGGGGCGAGAAACACCATATATTTT.

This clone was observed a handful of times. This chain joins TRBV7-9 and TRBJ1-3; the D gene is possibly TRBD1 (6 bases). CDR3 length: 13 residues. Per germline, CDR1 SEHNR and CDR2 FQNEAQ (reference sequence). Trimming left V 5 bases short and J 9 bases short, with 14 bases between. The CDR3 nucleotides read TGTGCCAGCAGCCCAAGGGGGGGTTCCACCATATATTTT. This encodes CASSPRGGSTIYF.

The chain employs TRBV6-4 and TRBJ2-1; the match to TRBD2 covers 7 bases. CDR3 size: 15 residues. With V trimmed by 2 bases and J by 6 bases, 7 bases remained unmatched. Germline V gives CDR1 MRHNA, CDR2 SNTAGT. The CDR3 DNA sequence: TGTGCCAGCAGTGACGGCCTAGCGGAAGGCAATGAGCAGTTCTTC. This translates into CASSDGLAEGNEQFF.

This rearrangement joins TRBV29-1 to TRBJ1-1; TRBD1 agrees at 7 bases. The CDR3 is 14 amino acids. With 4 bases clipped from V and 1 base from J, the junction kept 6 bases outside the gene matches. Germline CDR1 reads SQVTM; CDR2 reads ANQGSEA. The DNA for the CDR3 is TGCAGCGTTGGATGGACAGGCAGGAACACTGAAGCTTTCTTT. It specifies CSVGWTGRNTEAFF.